This passage covers 17 T cell receptor beta chains from one sample sequenced in a study of control samples from healthy donors and cancer patients (TCRdb year 2020). Libraries were constructed by the immunoSEQ multiplex PCR assay. TCRdb re-hosts the immuneACCESS table, in-frame sequences only. Its copies lack some clones; in the studies checked, an unresolved V gene accounts for under half of them, and the cause for the rest is not known. The sample profile shows a few hundred thousand clones; 80% to 95% of them were found once. The ten top clones hold around 6.4% of the sample. Input material: PBMCs. These receptors all stem from a man in his forties with head and neck cancer.

J is TRBJ1-4 and V is TRBV15, with D possibly TRBD1 on 5 matching bases. Germline CDR1 LNHNV, CDR2 YYDKDF (reference sequence). The CDR3 is 15 amino acids. The V and J ends lost 0 bases and 2 bases respectively, with 7 bases between them. The CDR3 reads CATSRDRGTNEKLFF. The CDR3 nucleotides are TGTGCCACCAGCAGAGACCGGGGCACTAATGAAAAACTGTTTTTT.

The chain combines TRBV19 with TRBJ2-5, with 8 bases fitting TRBD2. After removal of 8 bases from V and 7 bases from J, the junction contained 12 bases not matched to a gene. Germline V lookup: CDR1 LNHDA, CDR2 SQIVND (reference sequence). The CDR3 is 14 residues long. CDR3 region: CASEELAAQGTQYF. Written as DNA, the CDR3 is TGTGCCAGTGAGGAACTAGCGGCCCAGGGGACCCAGTACTTC.

The rearrangement links TRBV20-1 to TRBJ2-7, with D uncertain. V shed 5 bases and J shed 2 bases, with 7 bases lying between them. The CDR3 runs 11 residues. The germline V gene has CDR1 DFQATT and CDR2 SNEGSKA (reference sequence). In nucleotides, the CDR3 is TGCAGTGCTCGCCAGCCCTACGAGCAGTACTTC. Amino acids: CSARQPYEQYF.

The rearrangement joins TRBV7-2 to TRBJ1-2; possibly TRBD1 for D (5 bases). This CDR3 contains 12 residues. Germline assignment: CDR1 SGHTA and CDR2 FQGNSA. The V and J ends lost 1 base and 7 bases respectively, with 7 bases between them. CDR3 amino acids: CASSLDGAGYTF. The CDR3 DNA follows: TGTGCCAGCAGCTTAGACGGGGCTGGCTACACCTTC. The full variable domain, in which reference TRBV7-2 and TRBJ1-2 provide the parts outside the CDR3, is GAGVSQSPSNKVTEKGKDVELRCDPISGHTALYWYRQSLGQGLEFLIYFQGNSAPDKSGLPSDRFSAERTGGSVSTLTIQRTQQEDSAVYLCASSLDGAGYTFGSGTRLTVV.

The J gene is TRBJ1-4, the V gene TRBV15; D remains ambiguous. CDR1 and CDR2 (germline): LNHNV, YYDKDF (reference sequence). CDR3 length equals 16 residues. The V gene lost 1 base and the J gene lost 4 bases, with 13 bases spanning the gap. CDR3 coding DNA: TGTGCCACCAGCAGAGCAAGACTGAACTTTAATGAAAAACTGTTTTTT. Amino acids: CATSRARLNFNEKLFF. The variable domain in full, completed from reference TRBV15 and TRBJ1-4, reads DAMVIQNPRYQVTQFGKPVTLSCSQTLNHNVMYWYQQKSSQAPKLLFHYYDKDFNNEADTPDNFQSRRPNTSFCFLDIRSPGLGDTAMYLCATSRARLNFNEKLFFGSGTQLSVL.

This chain links TRBV4-1 with TRBJ1-2; D possibly corresponds to TRBD1 (5 bases). Germline V gene lookup returns CDR1 MGHRA and CDR2 YSYEKL. V was cut by 0 bases and J by 4 bases, with 21 bases left in between. This CDR3 is built from 18 residues. The CDR3 loop reads CASSQDRGTYSIVYGYTF. Here the CDR3 DNA reads TGCGCCAGCAGCCAAGATCGTGGGACGTACAGTATAGTCTATGGCTACACCTTC.

V gene TRBV30 combines with J gene TRBJ2-3, with D possibly being TRBD2 (6 bases). The length of the CDR3 is 15 residues. Trimming left V 5 bases short and J 2 bases short, with 17 bases between. Germline V gives CDR1 GTSNPN, CDR2 SVGIG (reference sequence). The DNA for the CDR3 is TGTGCCTGGGAGGCGCTAGGAGGGAACACAGATACGCAGTATTTT. Its protein is CAWEALGGNTDTQYF. The full variable domain, completed using reference TRBV30 and TRBJ2-3, is SQTIHQWPATLVQPVGSPLSLECTVEGTSNPNLYWYRQAAGRGLQLLFYSVGIGQISSEVPQNLSASRPQDRQFILSSKKLLLSDSGFYLCAWEALGGNTDTQYFGPGTRLTVL.

V is TRBV6-1 and J is TRBJ2-1; 7 bases are a match to TRBD2. The length of the CDR3 is 14 residues. Germline V CDR1 and CDR2: MNHNS, SASEGT. V lost 3 bases and J lost 7; bases outside the gene matches: 6. DNA of the CDR3: TGTGCCAGCAGTGACGGGGGAGGGCGGAATGAGCAGTTCTTC. This translates into CASSDGGGRNEQFF.

V is TRBV18 and J is TRBJ2-7; weak D call: TRBD2 (8 bases). Trimming stripped 3 bases from V and 3 bases from J, with 24 bases between. The CDR3 is made up of 18 amino acids. The germline CDR1 and CDR2 sequences are KGHSH and LQKENI. CDR3 sequence: CASSPRTGGGNQVYEQYF. The CDR3 DNA sequence: TGTGCCAGCTCACCTAGGACAGGCGGGGGGAATCAAGTCTACGAGCAGTACTTC.

The chain carries TRBV5-1 and TRBJ2-1; 8 nucleotides line up with TRBD2. This CDR3 region has 16 residues. V gave up 6 bases and J gave up 7 bases; unmatched junction bases: 15. The germline CDR1 and CDR2 sequences are SGHRS and YFSETQ. CDR3 DNA: TGCGCCAGCACCTCATTGGGACTAGAAGGCTTGAATGAGCAGTTCTTC. This encodes CASTSLGLEGLNEQFF.

The chain employs TRBV5-5 and TRBJ2-7; 8 positions agree with TRBD1. CDR1 and CDR2 from the germline V gene are SGHKS and YYEKEE (reference sequence). With V trimmed by 5 bases and J by 12 bases, 16 bases remained unmatched. The CDR3 consists of 14 residues. CDR3 nucleotide sequence: TGTGCCAGCAGGTCCCCGGGACAGGTAACAAGCGCGTACTTC. Amino acid sequence: CASRSPGQVTSAYF.

The chain has TRBV3-1 (or the pseudogene TRBV3-2) and TRBJ1-6; D unresolved. The germline gives CDR1 LGHDT, CDR2 YNNKEL (reference sequence). V shed 2 bases and J shed 7 bases, with 12 bases lying between them. The CDR3 contains 15 residues. The CDR3 protein is CASSQREVSNSPLHF. CDR3 nucleotide sequence: TGTGCCAGCAGCCAACGTGAAGTTTCGAATTCACCCCTCCACTTT.

The V and J genes are TRBV28 and TRBJ2-7; the D is unclear. The CDR3 length is 13 residues. Germline CDR1 and CDR2: MDHEN and SYDVKM. V was cut by 5 bases and J by 2 bases, with 10 bases left in between. The CDR3 nucleotides are TGTGCCAGCAGTCCGGCCAGCACCTACGAGCAGTACTTC. It encodes CASSPASTYEQYF.

The genes are TRBV7-3 and TRBJ2-3; unclear D gene. The CDR3 has 15 residues. V was shortened by 0 bases and J by 2 bases, with 9 bases between the two germline ends. The germline CDR1 and CDR2 sequences are SGHTA and FQGTGA. CDR3 DNA sequence: TGTGCCAGCAGCTTAACTCGGTCCACCACAGATACGCAGTATTTT. Protein product: CASSLTRSTTDTQYF. Full variable domain (remainder filled in from reference TRBV7-3 and TRBJ2-3): GAGVSQTPSNKVTEKGKYVELRCDPISGHTALYWYRQSLGQGPEFLIYFQGTGAADDSGLPNDRFFAVRPEGSVSTLKIQRTERGDSAVYLCASSLTRSTTDTQYFGPGTRLTVL.

The V call is TRBV7-9, the J call TRBJ2-3; D remains unclear. From germline, CDR1 is SEHNR and CDR2 FQNEAQ (reference sequence). The CDR3 totals 12 residues. The germline V and J ends were trimmed by 8 bases and 4 bases, with 10 bases remaining between them. CDR3 sequence: CASAIVSDTQYF. The CDR3 DNA is TGTGCCAGCGCCATAGTTTCAGATACGCAGTATTTT.

CDR3 sequence reads: CASGWNTGELFF. The CDR3, as DNA: TGTGCCAGCGGGTGGAACACCGGGGAGCTGTTTTTT. This chain links TRBV11-3 with TRBJ2-2; D call uncertain. The V end was cut by 8 bases, the J end by 1 base, with 5 bases between. Germline values: CDR1 SGHNT, CDR2 YENEEA. The length of the CDR3 is 12 residues.

The gene calls are TRBV7-9 and TRBJ2-1, with D perhaps TRBD1 or TRBD2 (6 bases each). The germline CDR1 and CDR2 sequences are SEHNR and FQNEAQ (reference sequence). The CDR3 loop spans 15 amino acids. V was pared by 6 bases and J by 9 bases, with 21 bases between. This chain's CDR3 is CASSPWGRGQGEQFF. In nucleotides, the CDR3 is TGTGCCAGCAGTCCTTGGGGGCGGGGCCAGGGTGAGCAGTTCTTC.